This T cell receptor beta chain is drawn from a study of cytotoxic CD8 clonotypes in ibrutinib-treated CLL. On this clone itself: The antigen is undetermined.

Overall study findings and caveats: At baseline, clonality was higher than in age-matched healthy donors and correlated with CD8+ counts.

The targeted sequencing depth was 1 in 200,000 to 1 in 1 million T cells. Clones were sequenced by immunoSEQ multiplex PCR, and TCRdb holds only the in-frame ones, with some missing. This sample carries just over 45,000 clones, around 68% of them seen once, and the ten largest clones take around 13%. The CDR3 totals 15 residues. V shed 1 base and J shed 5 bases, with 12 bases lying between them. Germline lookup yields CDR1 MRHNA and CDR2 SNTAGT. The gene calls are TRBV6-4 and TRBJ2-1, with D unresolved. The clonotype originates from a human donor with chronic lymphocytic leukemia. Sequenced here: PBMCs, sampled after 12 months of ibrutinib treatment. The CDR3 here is CASSDFPASNNEQFF. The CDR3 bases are TGTGCCAGCAGTGACTTCCCGGCTAGTAACAATGAGCAGTTCTTC.